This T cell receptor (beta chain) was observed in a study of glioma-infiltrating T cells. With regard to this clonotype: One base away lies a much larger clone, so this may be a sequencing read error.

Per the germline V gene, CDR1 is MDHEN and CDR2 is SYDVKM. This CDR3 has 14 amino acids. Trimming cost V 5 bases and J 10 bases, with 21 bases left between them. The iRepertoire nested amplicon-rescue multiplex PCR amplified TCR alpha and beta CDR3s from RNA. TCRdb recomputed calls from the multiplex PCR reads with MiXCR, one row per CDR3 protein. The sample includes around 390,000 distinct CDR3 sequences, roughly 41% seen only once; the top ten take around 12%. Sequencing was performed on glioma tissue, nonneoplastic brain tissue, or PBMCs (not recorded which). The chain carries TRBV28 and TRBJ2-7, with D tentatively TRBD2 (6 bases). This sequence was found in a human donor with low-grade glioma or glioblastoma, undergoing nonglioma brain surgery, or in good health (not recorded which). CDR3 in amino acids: CASSLRDSQDTQYF. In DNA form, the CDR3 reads TGTGCCAGCAGTCTTCGGGACTCTCAAGATACCCAGTACTTC.